The 3 T cell receptor beta chains in this list originate from one sample, sequenced in a study of blood T cell repertoires in COVID-19. Measured with immunoSEQ multiplex PCR; TCRdb has only the in-frame clones, and not every one. The repertoire includes 250,000 to 350,000 clones, about 89% of them detected once, and 12% sits in the top ten. Input material: peripheral blood. These receptors were collected from a woman aged 60-75 years with acute or convalescent COVID-19.

The chain is built from TRBV28 and TRBJ2-2; D gene unclear. Germline V gene lookup returns CDR1 MDHEN and CDR2 SYDVKM. V was shortened by 7 bases and J by 3 bases, with 15 bases between the two germline ends. The CDR3 spans 15 residues. CDR3 sequence: CASNLSGKYTGELFF. The CDR3 DNA sequence: TGTGCCAGCAACTTATCAGGAAAATACACCGGGGAGCTGTTTTTT.

The chain uses TRBV28 and TRBJ1-5; no firm D call. V was shortened by 7 bases and J by 5 bases, with 12 bases between the two germline ends. Germline assignment: CDR1 MDHEN and CDR2 SYDVKM. The length of the CDR3 is 13 residues. The CDR3 sequence is CASTNRRYQPQHF. The CDR3 bases are TGTGCCAGCACGAACAGAAGATATCAGCCCCAGCATTTT.

J is TRBJ1-2 and V is TRBV28; 7 bases map to TRBD1. Germline V CDR1 and CDR2: MDHEN, SYDVKM. Trimming at V came to 11 bases and at J to 4 bases, leaving 4 bases not matched to a gene. The CDR3 runs 11 residues. CDR3 residues: CAAGGSYGYTF. The DNA of the CDR3 is TGTGCCGCAGGGGGGAGCTATGGCTACACCTTC.